The 18 T cell receptor beta chains listed next were all sequenced from one sample in a study of T cells in women clearing cervical HPV infection. This table comes from immunoSEQ multiplex PCR, and its TCRdb copy is limited to in-frame clones, with some not included. This table holds 30,000 to 45,000 clones. Sequencing was performed on blood buffy coat. These receptors came from a woman between 18 and 75 years old with a cervical HPV16 infection that either progressed to CIN3+ or cleared (not recorded which).

As concerns this clone: The missing CDR3 end, 3 residues past where the read stops, is filled in from the germline J gene. The rearrangement uses TRBV2 and TRBJ1-2, with D uncertain. This CDR3 has 13 residues. Germline V gene data show CDR1 as SNHLY and CDR2 as FYNNEI. CDR3 in amino acids: CASEAGEGGGYTF. Incomplete CDR3 DNA: TGTGCCAGCGAAGCGGGTGAAGGTGGAGGC.

To note about this clone: Other DNA sequences in this sample translate to the same CDR3. Here the CDR3 reads CASSHGQGNTGELFF. The sequenced part of the CDR3 DNA is TGTGCCAGCAGTCACGGACAGGGGAACACCGGGGAG. This chain uses TRBV6-2 or TRBV6-3 with TRBJ2-2, with 8 bases fitting TRBD1. The read stops 3 residues short of the end of the CDR3; the missing end is completed from the germline J gene. Germline CDR1 MNHEY, CDR2 SVGEGT. This CDR3 is 15 amino acids long. V was clipped by 5 bases and J by 1 base; unmatched bases: 3.

Remarks on this clone: The read falls 3 residues short of the CDR3 end, and the missing part is taken from the germline J gene. V and J are TRBV10-3 and TRBJ2-7, with 9 bases fitting TRBD1. Germline loops: CDR1 ENHRY, CDR2 SYGVKD. J lost 2 bases, V lost 6 bases, and 8 bases had no gene match. This CDR3 has 15 amino acids. CDR3 sequence: CAIRGGTGSTYEQYF. CDR3 DNA (partial): TGTGCCATCAGGGGGGGGACAGGGAGTACCTACGAG.

A note on this clone: The read gets to within 3 residues of the CDR3 end, and the germline J gene fills in the rest. The V call is TRBV7-9, the J call TRBJ1-4, with D perhaps TRBD1 (6 bases). Germline loops: CDR1 SEHNR, CDR2 FQNEAQ (reference sequence). V lost 1 base, J lost 0 bases, and 6 bases lay in between. This CDR3 is built from 15 residues. CDR3 DNA (partial): TGTGCCAGCAGCTTAGGGACAGCAACTAATGAAAAA. It codes for CASSLGTATNEK. The full CDR3 sequence reads CASSLGTATNEKLFF.

On this clone: The CDR3 goes on 3 residues after the read ends, and that part is filled in from the germline J gene. The genes are TRBV5-1 and TRBJ1-1; 8 nucleotides agree with TRBD1. The ends lost 4 bases at V and 4 bases at J; junction bases unmatched: 6. Germline assignment: CDR1 SGHRS and CDR2 YFSETQ. There are 14 residues in the CDR3. The CDR3 bases that were read are TGCGCCAGCAGCCCTTCGACAGGGGTCACTGAA. Its protein product is CASSPSTGVTE. The entire CDR3 is CASSPSTGVTEAFF. Supplemented by reference TRBV5-1 and TRBJ1-1, the full variable domain reads KAGVTQTPRYLIKTRGQQVTLSCSPISGHRSVSWYQQTPGQGLQFLFEYFSETQRNKGNFPGRFSGRQFSNSRSEMNVSTLELGDSALYLCASSPSTGVTEAFFGQGTRLTVV.

As concerns this clone: The junction shows a germline mismatch at one end, possibly a read error. The read ends 3 residues before the CDR3 terminus; that terminus is restored from the germline J gene. Other DNA variants within this sample encode the same CDR3. The chain links TRBV2 to TRBJ1-3; no clear D gene. The CDR3 sequence is 15 residues long. Germline V gives CDR1 SNHLY, CDR2 FYNNEI. The sequenced CDR3 bases are TGTGCCAGCAGGCACACAGTTAACTCTGGAAACACA. Its protein is CASRHTVNSGNT. The whole CDR3 region reads CASRHTVNSGNTIYF.

As for this clone: The read is 3 residues too short to cover the CDR3 end, so that end is filled in from the germline J gene. V gene TRBV6-2 or TRBV6-3 combines with J gene TRBJ1-5; no definite D call. Trimming pared 2 bases from V and 3 bases from J, leaving 17 bases between. The CDR3 runs 17 residues. The germline V gene has CDR1 MNHEY and CDR2 SVGEGT. Here the CDR3 reads CASSYDQPVEINQPQHF. Partial CDR3 DNA: TGTGCCAGCAGTTACGATCAACCCGTAGAGATCAATCAGCCC.

Details on this clone: Coverage ceases 3 residues before the CDR3 finishes, and the germline J gene fills in the end. The V and J genes are TRBV11-2 and TRBJ2-7, with D possibly matching TRBD2 (5 bases). The CDR3 is made up of 13 amino acids. Germline loops: CDR1 SGHAT, CDR2 FQNNGV. The V end was cut by 0 bases, the J end by 5 bases, with 8 bases between. The CDR3 bases that were read are TGTGCCAGCAGCTTAGATCAGAGGGACGAG. Translated, it gives CASSLDQRDE. In full, the CDR3 is CASSLDQRDEQYF.

About this clone itself: Germline is not matched at one junction end, which may reflect a read error. Read sequence stops 3 residues before the CDR3 end, and the germline J gene provides the missing end. The chain couples TRBV7-2 to TRBJ2-2, with TRBD1 matching 8 bases. CDR3 size: 11 residues. Germline V gene lookup returns CDR1 SGHTA and CDR2 FQGNSA. The CDR3 bases that were read are TGTGCCAGCAGTCCAACAGGGGGG. It is translated as CASSPTGG. The whole CDR3 protein reads CASSPTGGLFF.

CDR3 loop: CSVDRGNYGYTF. CDR3 DNA (partial): TGCAGCGTGGACAGGGGTAACTATGGC. The V gene is TRBV29-1, the J gene TRBJ1-2; 9 bases align to TRBD1. The read ends 3 residues before the CDR3 terminus; that terminus is restored from the germline J gene. The CDR3 is 12 amino acids. The V and J ends lost 6 bases and 1 base, in that order; junction bases with no gene match: 0. CDR1 and CDR2 (germline): SQVTM, ANQGSEA.

Concerning this clone: The read ends 3 residues early relative to the CDR3; the germline J gene fills the gap. The chain carries TRBV2 and TRBJ1-1, with D possibly matching TRBD1 (5 bases). This CDR3 has 12 amino acids. CDR1 SNHLY and CDR2 FYNNEI come from the germline V gene. V was cut by 6 bases and J by 4 bases, with 9 bases left in between. The CDR3 DNA, read in part, is TGTGCCAGCAGAGACGACAGCACTGAA. Its protein is CASRDDSTE. The whole CDR3 protein reads CASRDDSTEAFF.

CDR3 protein: CASSLGQENEKLFF. The DNA read from the CDR3 is TGCGCCAGCAGCTTGGGACAGGAGAACGAAAAA. The chain has TRBV5-1 and TRBJ1-4; D may be TRBD1 (6 bases). The read halts 3 residues ahead of the CDR3 end, with the missing end drawn from the germline J gene. The V end lost 0 bases, the J end lost 8 bases, and 11 bases lay between the germline ends. The CDR3 sequence is 14 residues long. Germline V CDR1 and CDR2: SGHRS, YFSETQ.

Details on this clone: The DNA ends 3 residues before the CDR3 does, and the rest of the CDR3 is filled in from the germline J gene. The J gene is TRBJ1-1, the V gene TRBV18, with a possible D match to TRBD1 (5 bases). V shed 0 bases and J shed 1 base, with 9 bases lying between them. The germline gives CDR1 KGHSH, CDR2 LQKENI. This CDR3 has 15 residues. The sequenced CDR3 bases are TGTGCCAGCTCACCACCTGCGGGGGGGAACACTGAA. Translated: CASSPPAGGNTE. The entire CDR3 protein reads CASSPPAGGNTEAFF.

Concerning this clone: The read stops 3 residues short of the end of the CDR3; the missing end is completed from the germline J gene. The genes are TRBV5-1 and TRBJ2-5, with D perhaps given as TRBD1 or TRBD2 (6 bases each). Per the germline V gene, CDR1 is SGHRS and CDR2 is YFSETQ. V was pared by 0 bases and J by 2 bases, with 14 bases between. The CDR3 is 16 residues long. CDR3 bases read: TGCGCCAGCAGCTTGGCGGAGGGACATTTACAAGAGACC. Its translation is CASSLAEGHLQET. In full, the CDR3 is CASSLAEGHLQETQYF.

Regarding this clone: The CDR3 extends 3 residues past the end of the read, so its final part is completed from the germline J gene. The chain uses TRBV5-6 and TRBJ2-1; 9 bases agree with TRBD1. This CDR3 is built from 14 residues. Unmatched junction bases numbered 1, after V lost 4 bases and J lost 2 bases. The germline V gene encodes CDR1 SGHDT and CDR2 YYEEEE. The CDR3 here is CASSRDRAYNEQFF. Incomplete CDR3 DNA: TGTGCCAGCAGCCGGGACAGGGCCTACAATGAG.

Turning to this clone: The sequenced fragment ends 3 residues before the CDR3 boundary, so the rest is inferred from the germline J gene. The rearrangement uses TRBV20-1 and TRBJ2-2, with D uncertain. Germline V gene lookup returns CDR1 DFQATT and CDR2 SNEGSKA (reference sequence). The V end lost 0 bases, the J end lost 5 bases, and 7 bases lay between the germline ends. This CDR3 contains 13 residues. The CDR3 here is CSARDSVTGELFF. The CDR3 DNA, read in part, is TGCAGTGCTAGAGATTCGGTTACCGGGGAG.

This clone shows up as medium-sized by frequency. The read comes to an end 3 residues before the CDR3 does, leaving the germline J gene to fill in the end. V gene TRBV19 combines with J gene TRBJ2-2; 12 bases match TRBD2. J lost 5 bases, V lost 4 bases, and 5 bases had no gene match. Germline CDR1 is LNHDA and CDR2 is SQIVND (reference sequence). This CDR3 is built from 16 residues. CDR3 DNA, as far as it was read: TGTGCCAGTAGTACGACTAGCGGGAGACGTACCGGGGAG. Translating gives CASSTTSGRRTGE. The complete CDR3 reads CASSTTSGRRTGELFF.

For this clone: Coverage ceases 3 residues before the CDR3 finishes, and the germline J gene fills in the end. The chain joins TRBV7-9 to TRBJ2-4, with D uncertain. The CDR3 is 14 residues long. Looked up from germline, CDR1 is SEHNR and CDR2 is FQNEAQ (reference sequence). CDR3 residues: CASSLTAANYGQYF. The part of the CDR3 DNA that was read is TGTGCCAGCAGCTTAACGGCAGCTAACTATGGT.